This T cell receptor (beta chain) came from a study of CD8 T cells in Susac syndrome. Sequencing of TCR beta drew on CD8+ and CD4+ T cells from blood. TEMRA cells were enriched by FACS, while CD8+ and CD4+ T cells were obtained through a negative isolation that was performed magnetically. A quantity of roughly 0.5 to 1 ug RNA underwent reverse transcription using random hexamers. The method of amplification for TCR beta CDR3 was immunoSEQ multiplex PCR, covering 54 Vbeta and 13 Jbeta. TCRdb recomputed calls from the immunoSEQ multiplex PCR reads with MiXCR, one row per CDR3 protein. The sample has hundreds of thousands of distinct CDR3 sequences, roughly 85% seen once; the top ten hold about 0.11%. This clonotype was observed a few times. CDR1 and CDR2 (germline): SGHVS, FNYEAQ. The germline V and J ends were trimmed by 2 bases and 11 bases, with 13 bases remaining between them. The CDR3 has 12 residues.

This clonotype originated in a human donor with multiple sclerosis. Sequenced sample: CD8+ T cells from PBMCs. V usage is TRBV7-6 and J usage is TRBJ2-7, with D possibly TRBD2 on 5 matching bases. The DNA for the CDR3 is TGTGCCAGCAGCTTACTGGGAGAACGAAAGTACTTC. It translates to CASSLLGERKYF.